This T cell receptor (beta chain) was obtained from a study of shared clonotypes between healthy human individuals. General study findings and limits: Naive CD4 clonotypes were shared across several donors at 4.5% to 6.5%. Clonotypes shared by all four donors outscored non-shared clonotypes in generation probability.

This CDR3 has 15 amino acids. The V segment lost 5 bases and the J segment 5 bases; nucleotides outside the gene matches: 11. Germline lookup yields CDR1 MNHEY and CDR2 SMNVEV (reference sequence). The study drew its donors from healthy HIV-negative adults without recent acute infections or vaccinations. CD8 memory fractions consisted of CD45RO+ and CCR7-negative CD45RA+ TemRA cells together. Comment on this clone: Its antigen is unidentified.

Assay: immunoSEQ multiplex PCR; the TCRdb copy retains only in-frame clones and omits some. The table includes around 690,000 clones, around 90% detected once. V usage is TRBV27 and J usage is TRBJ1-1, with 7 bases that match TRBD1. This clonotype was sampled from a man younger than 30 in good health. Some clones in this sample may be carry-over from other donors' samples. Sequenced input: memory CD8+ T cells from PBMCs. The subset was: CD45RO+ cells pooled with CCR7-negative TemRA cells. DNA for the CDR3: TGTGCCAGCAGTCCCTATGACAGGGAGGATACTGAAGCTTTCTTT. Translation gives CASSPYDREDTEAFF.